The TCR beta chain described here comes from a study of T cell responses to AZD1222 COVID-19 vaccine. General observations from the study: Baseline antibody screening turned up just six or seven seropositive AZD1222 recipients. Repertoire samples came only from after the peak T cell response. The breadth and depth of Spike-specific TCRs increased once two AZD1222 doses had been given.

This table comes from immunoSEQ multiplex PCR, and its TCRdb copy is limited to in-frame clones, with some not included. This table holds roughly 110,000 clones, roughly 87% found once. Of note for this clone: What it binds is not known.

Trimming left V 3 bases short and J 1 base short, with 4 bases between. CDR1 SGHNT and CDR2 YYREEE come from the germline V gene (reference sequence). This CDR3 is built from 12 residues. The J gene is TRBJ1-1, the V gene TRBV5-4; D gene ambiguous. The material sequenced was peripheral blood, taken on day 0 of AZD1222 vaccination. This sequence was found in an adult in good health. In DNA form, the CDR3 reads TGTGCCAGCAGCTGGGGGAACACTGAAGCTTTCTTT. This gives the protein CASSWGNTEAFF.